Each of the 28 T cell receptor beta chains below was sequenced from the same sample in a study of cytomegalovirus exposure and HLA in healthy donors. The PCR ran on 60 Vbeta and 13 Jbeta primers. Here immunoSEQ multiplex PCR was the method, and the copy in TCRdb shows in-frame clones only, minus some. The profile shows approximately 150,000 clones, around 80% of them singletons. Material: PBMCs. The receptors were gathered from a man between 40 and 49 years old in good health and CMV-seronegative.

V and J are TRBV7-9 and TRBJ1-2; 11 bases agree with TRBD1. The CDR3 consists of 16 residues. Germline CDR1 reads SEHNR; CDR2 reads FQNEAQ (reference sequence). V shed 5 bases and J 1 base; nucleotides not matched to a gene: 6. CDR3 amino acids: CASSTGTGGFNYGYTF. The CDR3 nucleotides read TGTGCCAGCAGCACCGGGACAGGGGGTTTTAACTATGGCTACACCTTC.

This chain connects TRBV27 to TRBJ2-1; the D gene is possibly TRBD1 (6 bases). This CDR3 has 14 residues. V was pared by 7 bases and J by 0 bases, with 10 bases between. The germline gives CDR1 MNHEY, CDR2 SMNVEV (reference sequence). CDR3 DNA: TGTGCCAGCATAATGACAGGCTCCTACAATGAGCAGTTCTTC. This gives the protein CASIMTGSYNEQFF.

V gene TRBV5-4 combines with J gene TRBJ1-2, with D possibly TRBD1 on 5 matching bases. CDR1 is SGHNT, CDR2 YYREEE, per germline (reference sequence). Trimming cost V 0 bases and J 5 bases, with 8 bases left between them. The CDR3 length is 13 residues. CDR3 coding DNA: TGTGCCAGCAGCTTGGGGGGGGAATATGGCTACACCTTC. It codes for CASSLGGEYGYTF.

This chain connects TRBV7-8 to TRBJ1-5; D ambiguous. The CDR3 totals 17 residues. Trimming took off 1 base at V and 1 base at J, with 14 bases between the two ends. The V gene's germline CDR1 is SGHVS and CDR2 FQNEAQ. This chain's CDR3 is CASSLGAGPLSNQPQHF. CDR3 bases: TGTGCCAGCAGCTTAGGGGCAGGCCCTTTAAGCAATCAGCCCCAGCATTTT.

J is TRBJ2-1 and V is TRBV28; possible D gene TRBD2, 6 bases. The CDR3 covers 14 residues. Trimming took 3 bases from V and 5 from J, leaving 11 bases between them. Germline CDR1 is MDHEN and CDR2 is SYDVKM. The CDR3 DNA follows: TGTGCCAGCAGTTTGGCTAGCGCACACAATGAGCAGTTCTTC. Protein: CASSLASAHNEQFF.

The chain couples TRBV10-1 to TRBJ2-2; D is ambiguous. The germline CDR1 and CDR2 sequences are WNHNN and SYGVQD (reference sequence). The CDR3 contains 12 residues. The V end was cut by 7 bases, the J end by 6 bases, with 9 bases between. CDR3 in DNA: TGCGCCAGCACAGCCAGGTCCGGGGAGCTGTTTTTT. This translates into CASTARSGELFF.

V gene TRBV7-2 combines with J gene TRBJ1-6; D is undetermined. Germline V gene sequence: CDR1 SGHTA, CDR2 FQGNSA. V was clipped by 2 bases and J by 9 bases, with 17 bases between them. The CDR3 has 16 amino acids. The CDR3: CASSLIPGSEGSPLHF. CDR3 sequence (DNA): TGTGCCAGCAGCTTAATACCCGGGTCAGAAGGTTCACCCCTCCACTTT.

The chain combines TRBV6-5 with TRBJ2-5; no clear D gene. This CDR3 has 12 amino acids. V was pared by 7 bases and J by 4 bases, with 10 bases between. CDR1 is MNHEY and CDR2 is SVGAGI in the germline V gene. The CDR3 is CASTNLRETQYF. CDR3 DNA sequence: TGTGCCAGCACCAACCTCAGAGAGACCCAGTACTTC.

This clone was seen a handful of times. The rearrangement links TRBV5-1 to TRBJ2-2; weak D call: TRBD1 (8 bases). The CDR3 consists of 15 residues. Germline-derived CDR1 and CDR2 are SGHRS and YFSETQ. V was cut by 4 bases and J by 6 bases, with 16 bases left in between. Here the CDR3 reads CASSPRTGRAGELFF. The CDR3 nucleotides read TGCGCCAGCAGCCCGAGGACAGGGAGGGCCGGGGAGCTGTTTTTT.

V gene TRBV7-7 combines with J gene TRBJ2-3; TRBD2 is a possible D gene (5 bases). This CDR3 contains 16 residues. Germline CDR1 is SSHAT and CDR2 is FNYEAQ (reference sequence). The ends were cut back, 2 bases at V and 4 bases at J, with 16 bases in the middle. As DNA, the CDR3 is TGTGCCAGCAGCTTATTGGAGGACTTTAAGGCAGATACGCAGTATTTT. This codes for CASSLLEDFKADTQYF.

The chain combines TRBV18 with TRBJ2-1, with TRBD2 matching over 9 bases. Germline trimming cut 5 bases from V and 5 bases from J; bases unmatched to any gene: 4. CDR3 length: 14 residues. The germline CDR1 and CDR2 sequences are KGHSH and LQKENI. The CDR3 spells CASSRSGGNNEQFF. The CDR3 DNA reads TGTGCCAGCTCAAGAAGCGGGGGGAACAATGAGCAGTTCTTC.

V gene TRBV9 combines with J gene TRBJ1-6, with TRBD1 matching over 10 bases. Germline CDR1 reads SGDLS; CDR2 reads YYNGEE. The CDR3 is made up of 15 amino acids. With 3 bases clipped from V and 9 bases from J, the junction kept 6 bases outside the gene matches. The CDR3 nucleotides read TGTGCCAGCAGCGCGGGACAGGGGATCGGTTCACCCCTCCACTTT. Translating gives CASSAGQGIGSPLHF.

The rearrangement links TRBV29-1 to TRBJ1-3, with a tentative D call TRBD1 (6 bases). V was trimmed by 6 bases and J by 8 bases, leaving 17 bases between them. The CDR3 is 13 amino acids. Germline V CDR1 and CDR2: SQVTM, ANQGSEA. The CDR3 here is CSVPGPGTYTIYF. DNA of the CDR3: TGCAGCGTCCCGGGCCCGGGGACATACACCATATATTTT.

V gene TRBV5-5 combines with J gene TRBJ2-5; TRBD1 matches 8 bases. The CDR3 extends over 14 amino acids. Germline V gene sequence: CDR1 SGHKS, CDR2 YYEKEE (reference sequence). V lost 1 base, J lost 5 bases, and 4 bases stayed unmatched. CDR3 DNA: TGTGCCAGCAGCTTGTGGACAGGGACGGAGACCCAGTACTTC. It specifies CASSLWTGTETQYF. Looking up the rest from reference TRBV5-5 and TRBJ2-5 gives the full variable domain: DAGVTQSPTHLIKTRGQQVTLRCSPISGHKSVSWYQQVLGQGPQFIFQYYEKEERGRGNFPDRFSARQFPNYSSELNVNALLLGDSALYLCASSLWTGTETQYFGPGTRLLVL.

This rearrangement joins TRBV4-2 to TRBJ2-5, with 7 bases identical to TRBD2. V shed 0 bases and J 0 bases; nucleotides not matched to a gene: 4. This CDR3 has 16 residues. The germline gives CDR1 LGHNA, CDR2 YNFKEQ. The CDR3 sequence: CASSQERGSYQETQYF. As DNA, the CDR3 is TGTGCCAGCAGCCAAGAGCGGGGGTCGTACCAAGAGACCCAGTACTTC.

V usage is TRBV4-2 and J usage is TRBJ2-1, with a weak D call TRBD1 (6 bases). V lost 0 bases and J lost 12, with 12 bases in between. The CDR3 runs to 13 residues. Germline assignment: CDR1 LGHNA and CDR2 YNFKEQ. CDR3 nucleotide sequence: TGTGCCAGCAGCCAAGATTTAGGGGGTGGGCAGTTCTTC. Translating it yields CASSQDLGGGQFF.

The V call is TRBV4-1, the J call TRBJ2-3; D is possibly TRBD2 (6 bases). Between the trimmed V and J ends, which lost 5 bases and 3 bases, there was a span of 18 bases. The CDR3 loop spans 16 amino acids. CDR1 and CDR2 from the germline V gene are MGHRA and YSYEKL. The CDR3 reads CASSRLVGGMTDTQYF. Written as DNA, the CDR3 is TGCGCCAGCAGCAGGTTAGTTGGAGGGATGACAGATACGCAGTATTTT.

V gene TRBV2 combines with J gene TRBJ2-2, with 9 bases that match TRBD2. The CDR3 runs 14 residues. The trim removed 5 bases at V and 12 bases at J, leaving 10 bases unmatched. The V gene's germline CDR1 is SNHLY and CDR2 FYNNEI. CDR3 amino acids: CASSRGLAGMKLFF. CDR3 DNA sequence: TGTGCCAGCAGTCGGGGACTAGCCGGAATGAAGCTGTTTTTT.

This clone was detected a few times. This chain joins TRBV10-2 and TRBJ2-7, with 12 bases aligning to TRBD2. The germline V gene has CDR1 WSHSY and CDR2 SAAADI. V was pared by 6 bases and J by 4 bases, with 10 bases of the junction left unmatched. CDR3 length: 16 residues. The DNA of the CDR3 is TGCGCCAGCAGCCTAGGGCTAGCGGGAGGGGCGTACGAGCAGTACTTC. This codes for CASSLGLAGGAYEQYF.

This clone was counted a few times. This sequence joins TRBV19 and TRBJ2-7; possibly TRBD2 for D (6 bases). Per the germline V gene, CDR1 is LNHDA and CDR2 is SQIVND (reference sequence). There are 14 residues in the CDR3. V lost 5 bases and J 3 bases, leaving 14 bases between the germline ends. The CDR3 DNA sequence: TGTGCCAGTAGTTCAAGCGCGGGGCTCTACGAGCAGTACTTC. It yields the protein CASSSSAGLYEQYF. Together with reference TRBV19 and TRBJ2-7, the CDR3 gives the full variable domain: DGGITQSPKYLFRKEGQNVTLSCEQNLNHDAMYWYRQDPGQGLRLIYYSQIVNDFQKGDIAEGYSVSREKKESFPLTVTSAQKNPTAFYLCASSSSAGLYEQYFGPGTRLTVT.

This clone was detected a few times. The chain has TRBV10-2 and TRBJ2-7; 9 bases align to TRBD2. The germline CDR1 and CDR2 sequences are WSHSY and SAAADI. V dropped 1 base and J dropped 2; count of bases not matched to a gene: 9. There are 17 residues in the CDR3. CDR3 coding DNA: TGCGCCAGCAGTGAGTTATCCGGGACTAGCCGCCCCTACGAGCAGTACTTC. This encodes CASSELSGTSRPYEQYF.

V is TRBV2 and J is TRBJ1-5; possible D gene TRBD1, 6 bases. Trimming took 4 bases from V and 4 from J, leaving 11 bases between them. CDR3 length equals 14 residues. In germline, CDR1 is SNHLY, CDR2 FYNNEI. DNA for the CDR3: TGTGCCAGCAGTGTGGAGACAGGAAATCAGCCCCAGCATTTT. This codes for CASSVETGNQPQHF.

Only a few counts were recorded for this clone. The chain uses TRBV7-9 and TRBJ2-4; 7 positions match TRBD2. With 3 bases clipped from V and 15 bases from J, the junction kept 14 bases outside the gene matches. CDR1 SEHNR and CDR2 FQNEAQ come from the germline V gene (reference sequence). CDR3 size: 14 residues. CDR3 protein: CASSLAGGRAGLYF. The CDR3 nucleotides read TGTGCCAGCAGCTTGGCCGGGGGGAGGGCCGGACTGTACTTC. The full variable domain, completed using reference TRBV7-9 and TRBJ2-4, is DTGVSQNPRHKITKRGQNVTFRCDPISEHNRLYWYRQTLGQGPEFLTYFQNEAQLEKSRLLSDRFSAERPKGSFSTLEIQRTEQGDSAMYLCASSLAGGRAGLYFGAGTRLSVL.

The chain combines TRBV12-5 with TRBJ1-3; perhaps TRBD1 as D (5 bases). The V gene lost 1 base and the J gene lost 5 bases, with 12 bases spanning the gap. CDR1 and CDR2 (germline): LGHNT, FRNRAP. The length of the CDR3 is 15 residues. As DNA, the CDR3 is TGTGCTAGTGGTTTGGCCCAGGGTTTTAGAAACACCATATATTTT. Its protein is CASGLAQGFRNTIYF.

The chain joins TRBV6-5 to TRBJ1-4, with 8 positions matching TRBD1. Germline CDR1 MNHEY, CDR2 SVGAGI. This CDR3 region has 14 residues. V lost 6 bases, J lost 4 bases, and 4 bases stayed unmatched. The CDR3 nucleotides read TGTGCCAGCAGCTACAGGGGGTATAATGAAAAACTGTTTTTT. Translating gives CASSYRGYNEKLFF.

The V call is TRBV6-5, the J call TRBJ1-6; maybe TRBD1 (6 bases). Germline V CDR1 and CDR2: MNHEY, SVGAGI. The CDR3 is 14 amino acids. V lost 6 bases and J lost 9, with 15 bases in between. The CDR3 sequence is CASSSGVIGSPLHF. The CDR3 DNA sequence: TGTGCCAGCAGCTCAGGGGTGATCGGTTCACCCCTCCACTTT.

This clone was detected a few times. The chain employs TRBV7-9 and TRBJ2-3; D may be TRBD1 (5 bases). Germline V CDR1 and CDR2: SEHNR, FQNEAQ (reference sequence). This CDR3 has 15 amino acids. V lost 5 bases and J lost 0, with 12 bases in between. CDR3 amino acids: CASSPRTTSTDTQYF. CDR3 coding DNA: TGTGCCAGCAGCCCAAGGACAACTAGCACAGATACGCAGTATTTT.

V usage is TRBV29-1 and J usage is TRBJ2-6, with D tentatively TRBD1 (6 bases). Deletions cut 5 bases from V and 4 bases from J, with 9 bases between. Germline CDR1 reads SQVTM; CDR2 reads ANQGSEA. This CDR3 is 13 amino acids long. DNA for the CDR3: TGCAGCGTTCTAAGGGGGGGGGCCAACGTCCTGACTTTC. It translates to CSVLRGGANVLTF.